The clone carrying this T cell receptor beta chain has just a few counts. Antigen specificity is unknown. These data originate in a study of shared clonotypes between healthy human individuals. On the study more broadly: Every donor yielded three CD4 naive, three CD4 memory, two CD8 naive and one CD8 memory plate. Whole-study results and caveats: The study found approximately 5% of naive CD4 clonotypes shared across several donors. Memory subsets generally showed lower estimated richness than naive subsets.

Authors' processing steps: Filtering differed for immunoSEQ, which gave only junction sequences without quality scores. Sequencing was performed with immunoSEQ multiplex PCR; in TCRdb, only in-frame clones are kept and a portion is missing. Clone size and V and J calls were adopted from that table, with D and trimming inferred from the DNA. Seen here are about 710,000 clones, around 73% observed once, and the top ten hold 1.5% to 2%. This CDR3 has 14 residues. Trimming took off 3 bases at V and 4 bases at J, with 11 bases between the two ends. The V gene's germline CDR1 is MNHNS and CDR2 SASEGT. This receptor was identified in a woman aged 30 to 39 in good health. The rearrangement uses TRBV6-1 and TRBJ2-3, with D possibly TRBD2 on 6 matching bases. The source material was memory CD4+ T cells sorted from blood. Subset meaning: CD45RA-negative fraction. This chain's CDR3 is CASSESGGADTQYF. Written as DNA, the CDR3 is TGTGCCAGCAGTGAGTCAGGAGGGGCAGATACGCAGTATTTT.